The rows below give T cell receptor beta chains drawn from one sample of a study of blood T cell repertoires in COVID-19. The repertoire was sequenced with immunoSEQ multiplex PCR; TCRdb's copy has only in-frame clones and lacks some. The sample yields approximately 170,000 clones, around 84% seen once. The sample taken for sequencing was peripheral blood. Receptor source: a woman aged 80 or older with acute or convalescent COVID-19. Each CDR3 is given with its conserved first and last residue. The D gene is left open where the match is weak. Where a row states a size, it is once, few, many or the class of an expanded clone; other rows omit it.

.,TRBJ2-7,.,TRBV2,CASCCGEAYEQYF,TGTGCCAGCTGTTGCGGGGAGGCCTACGAGCAGTACTTC
TRBD1,TRBJ1-6,.,TRBV30,CAWSRQGLYSPLHF,TGTGCCTGGAGTAGACAGGGGTTGTATTCACCCCTCCACTTT
.,TRBJ2-7,.,TRBV6-6,CASSYRDTYEQYF,TGTGCCAGCAGTTACCGCGACACCTACGAGCAGTACTTC
TRBD2,TRBJ2-1,.,TRBV4-2,CASSQDVAGTANEQFF,TGTGCCAGCAGCCAAGATGTAGCGGGCACGGCCAATGAGCAGTTCTTC
.,TRBJ1-3,.,TRBV7-9,CASSLDVLGNTIYF,TGTGCCAGCAGCTTAGACGTACTTGGAAACACCATATATTTT
.,TRBJ2-7,.,TRBV28,CASSSTSVYEQYF,TGTGCCAGCAGTTCTACGAGCGTCTACGAGCAGTACTTC
TRBD2,TRBJ2-1,.,TRBV9,CASSTGTSVGGEQFF,TGTGCCAGCAGCACCGGGACTAGCGTTGGGGGGGAGCAGTTCTTC
.,TRBJ1-1,.,TRBV11-2,CASSSNTVNTEAFF,TGTGCCAGCAGCTCCAACACAGTGAACACTGAAGCTTTCTTT
TRBD1,TRBJ2-5,.,TRBV5-1,CASSLSGQGETQYF,TGCGCCAGCAGCTTGTCTGGACAGGGAGAGACCCAGTACTTC
TRBD1,TRBJ1-6,.,TRBV2,CASKLDRALGGSPLHF,TGTGCCAGCAAGCTAGACAGGGCCCTGGGGGGTTCACCCCTCCACTTT
TRBD2,TRBJ2-1,.,TRBV7-2,CASSLGAGAGGNEQFF,TGTGCCAGCAGCTTAGGAGCAGGAGCGGGAGGGAATGAGCAGTTCTTC
TRBD1,TRBJ2-7,.,TRBV7-9,CASSLEGQGVHEQYF,TGTGCCAGCAGCTTAGAGGGACAGGGGGTCCACGAGCAGTACTTC
TRBD2,TRBJ2-3,once,TRBV30,CAWVTSGGGDTQYF,TGTGCCTGGGTGACTAGCGGGGGAGGAGATACGCAGTATTTT
.,TRBJ2-2,.,TRBV2,CASRFRGKNTGELFF,TGTGCCAGCAGATTCAGGGGAAAAAACACCGGGGAGCTGTTTTTT
TRBD1,TRBJ2-7,few,TRBV9,CASSVGQGAVGEQYF,TGTGCCAGCAGCGTAGGACAGGGGGCGGTGGGCGAGCAGTACTTC
TRBD2,TRBJ2-5,.,TRBV11-2,CASSFSGGRSQETQYF,TGTGCCAGCAGCTTCTCGGGAGGGAGAAGTCAAGAGACCCAGTACTTC
.,TRBJ2-3,.,TRBV18,CASSPGSLDADTQYF,TGTGCCAGCTCACCCGGGTCACTAGACGCAGATACGCAGTATTTT
.,TRBJ1-2,.,TRBV5-6,CASSLARGLGGYTF,TGTGCCAGCAGCTTGGCCCGGGGATTAGGCGGCTACACCTTC
TRBD1,TRBJ1-5,few,TRBV28,CASRPTRQGWVDQPQHF,TGTGCCAGCAGACCTACCCGACAGGGCTGGGTCGATCAGCCCCAGCATTTT
TRBD1,TRBJ2-1,.,TRBV12-5,CASGLPQGQNNEQFF,TGTGCTAGTGGTTTGCCCCAGGGACAGAACAATGAGCAGTTCTTC
TRBD2,TRBJ2-5,.,TRBV19,CASSKRGGWETQYF,TGTGCCAGTAGTAAGCGGGGGGGCTGGGAGACCCAGTACTTC
TRBD1,TRBJ1-4,.,TRBV15,CATSSYPFGTGATNEKLFF,TGTGCCACCAGCAGTTATCCGTTTGGGACAGGGGCAACTAATGAAAAACTGTTTTTT
TRBD1,TRBJ2-2,.,TRBV10-3,CATTGGAEGELFF,TGTGCCACCACAGGGGGCGCGGAGGGGGAGCTGTTTTTT
TRBD1,TRBJ1-1,.,TRBV19,CASSMLSGTGGAATEAFF,TGTGCCAGTAGTATGCTATCCGGGACAGGGGGCGCAGCCACTGAAGCTTTCTTT
TRBD2,TRBJ2-5,once,TRBV11-2,CASSLEGTSGYQETQYF,TGTGCCAGCAGCTTGGAAGGGACTAGCGGGTACCAAGAGACCCAGTACTTC
TRBD1,TRBJ2-2,once,TRBV29-1,CSGSGQGNTGELFF,TGCAGCGGGTCGGGACAGGGGAACACCGGGGAGCTGTTTTTT
.,TRBJ2-5,.,TRBV13,CASSQEGLRETQYF,TGTGCCAGCAGCCAGGAGGGTTTACGAGAGACCCAGTACTTC
.,TRBJ1-6,.,TRBV7-9,CASSYSTNSPLHF,TGTGCCAGCAGCTATAGTACTAATTCACCCCTCCACTTT
.,TRBJ1-2,.,TRBV2,CASSVLTPGYTF,TGTGCCAGCAGTGTGCTAACCCCTGGCTACACCTTC
TRBD1,TRBJ1-2,.,TRBV4-1,CASSQGLKTGVYGYTF,TGCGCCAGCAGCCAAGGGTTAAAGACAGGGGTCTATGGCTACACCTTC
TRBD1,TRBJ2-7,.,TRBV6-2/TRBV6-3,CASSYGTDYEQYF,TGTGCCAGCAGTTACGGGACAGACTACGAGCAGTACTTC
TRBD2,TRBJ2-3,.,TRBV4-1,CASSFGTSDDTQYF,TGCGCCAGCAGCTTCGGGACTAGCGACGATACGCAGTATTTT
.,TRBJ1-2,.,TRBV5-1,CASSLYPEYGYTF,TGCGCCAGCAGCTTGTATCCGGAGTATGGCTACACCTTC
.,TRBJ2-5,.,TRBV5-4,CASSLGQDQETQYF,TGTGCCAGCAGCTTGGGGCAGGATCAAGAGACCCAGTACTTC
TRBD2,TRBJ2-5,.,TRBV7-9,CASSLSSGSETQYF,TGTGCCAGCAGCTTATCTAGCGGGAGTGAGACCCAGTACTTC
TRBD2,TRBJ2-1,.,TRBV5-5,CASSPPTSGSYNEQFF,TGTGCCAGCAGCCCTCCGACTAGCGGTTCCTACAATGAGCAGTTCTTC
TRBD2,TRBJ2-3,.,TRBV5-1,CASSFGRSGSTDTQYF,TGCGCCAGCAGCTTTGGACGTAGCGGGAGCACAGATACGCAGTATTTT
TRBD1,TRBJ2-6,.,TRBV27,CASRQDRGGRYGANVLTF,TGTGCCAGCAGACAGGACAGGGGAGGAAGGTACGGGGCCAACGTCCTGACTTTC
TRBD1,TRBJ1-6,.,TRBV2,CASSEIGTGSVSPLHF,TGTGCCAGCAGTGAAATCGGGACAGGGTCAGTTTCACCCCTCCACTTT
.,TRBJ2-3,.,TRBV7-8,CASSLVGSSTDTQYF,TGTGCCAGCAGCTTAGTCGGGAGTAGCACAGATACGCAGTATTTT
TRBD1,TRBJ1-3,once,TRBV6-6,CASSPIPGQGSVTSGNTIYF,TGTGCCAGCAGTCCTATACCGGGACAGGGCAGTGTTACCTCTGGAAACACCATATATTTT
.,TRBJ1-2,.,TRBV19,CASTNRLWYGYTF,TGTGCCAGTACTAACAGGTTGTGGTATGGCTACACCTTC
.,TRBJ2-3,.,TRBV7-9,CASSLSASASTDTQYF,TGTGCCAGCAGCTTAAGCGCTAGCGCAAGCACAGATACGCAGTATTTT
.,TRBJ1-1,.,TRBV3-1/TRBV3-2,CASSFATGEAFF,TGTGCCAGCAGCTTTGCGACAGGAGAAGCTTTCTTT
.,TRBJ1-1,.,TRBV21-1,CASSKDGWGDRPNTEAFF,TGTGCCAGCAGCAAAGATGGGTGGGGGGACAGACCGAACACTGAAGCTTTCTTT
TRBD1,TRBJ2-7,.,TRBV29-1,CSVVLWQGDEQYF,TGCAGCGTTGTTTTGTGGCAGGGGGACGAGCAGTACTTC
.,TRBJ1-3,.,TRBV10-2,CASSSSSRATGNTIYF,TGCGCCAGCAGTTCATCTTCCAGGGCAACTGGAAACACCATATATTTT
.,TRBJ1-5,once,TRBV20-1,CSASRGVNQPQHF,TGCAGTGCTAGTAGGGGTGTCAATCAGCCCCAGCATTTT
TRBD2,TRBJ2-1,.,TRBV2,CASSTLAGGTNEQFF,TGTGCCAGCAGCACACTAGCGGGAGGAACCAATGAGCAGTTCTTC
.,TRBJ2-2,.,TRBV6-5,CASSYGGAITGELFF,TGTGCCAGCAGTTACGGGGGGGCCATCACCGGGGAGCTGTTTTTT
.,TRBJ1-2,.,TRBV25-1,CASSETGPTYGYTF,TGTGCCAGCAGTGAGACAGGACCGACTTATGGCTACACCTTC
TRBD1,TRBJ1-2,.,TRBV9,CASSGREGRTRGPLYGYTF,TGTGCCAGCAGCGGTAGGGAAGGCCGCACTAGGGGGCCCCTCTATGGCTACACCTTC
TRBD2,TRBJ2-1,.,TRBV2,CASRGLARGDEQFF,TGTGCCAGCAGGGGACTAGCGCGAGGGGATGAGCAGTTCTTC
.,TRBJ2-7,.,TRBV6-4,CASSPGASYEQYF,TGTGCCAGCTCTCCTGGAGCATCCTACGAGCAGTACTTC
.,TRBJ1-3,.,TRBV3-1/TRBV3-2,CASSHPRAGNTIYF,TGTGCCAGCAGCCACCCTCGGGCTGGAAACACCATATATTTT
.,TRBJ2-6,.,TRBV5-1,CASSSWGPGSTGANVLTF,TGCGCCAGCAGCTCTTGGGGGCCGGGTTCAACTGGGGCCAACGTCCTGACTTTC
.,TRBJ2-2,.,TRBV7-2,CASSIHWGGANTGELFF,TGTGCCAGCAGCATACATTGGGGAGGAGCGAACACCGGGGAGCTGTTTTTT
.,TRBJ2-7,.,TRBV20-1,CSADSDYEQYF,TGCAGCGCGGACAGCGACTACGAGCAGTACTTC
TRBD2,TRBJ2-1,.,TRBV3-1/TRBV3-2,CASSQSGLAGFNEQFF,TGTGCCAGCAGCCAGTCGGGACTAGCGGGATTCAATGAGCAGTTCTTC